What follows describes a single T cell receptor (beta chain). This sample was taken from a study of T-cell reconstitution after alpha-beta-depleted transplantation in children. Preparing the TCRbeta library involved the use of unique molecular identifiers. TCRdb reanalysed the PCR reads using MiXCR and keeps one entry per CDR3 protein. The repertoire holds roughly 500,000 distinct CDR3 sequences, 15% to 20% seen once, with approximately 3% in the top ten. Per germline, CDR1 SGHTA and CDR2 FQGTGA. This CDR3 is 14 amino acids long. V lost 4 bases and J 2 bases, leaving 12 bases between the germline ends.

This rearrangement joins TRBV7-3 to TRBJ2-7, with TRBD2 as a possible D gene (6 bases). The receptor was derived from a human donor who donated a stem cell graft to a child with acute lymphoblastic leukemia. Specimen: PBMCs from the stem cell graft donor, collected from the stem cell graft. The DNA of the CDR3 is TGTGCCAGCAGCTCCGGACTACCTCCCTACGAGCAGTACTTC. Protein sequence: CASSSGLPPYEQYF.